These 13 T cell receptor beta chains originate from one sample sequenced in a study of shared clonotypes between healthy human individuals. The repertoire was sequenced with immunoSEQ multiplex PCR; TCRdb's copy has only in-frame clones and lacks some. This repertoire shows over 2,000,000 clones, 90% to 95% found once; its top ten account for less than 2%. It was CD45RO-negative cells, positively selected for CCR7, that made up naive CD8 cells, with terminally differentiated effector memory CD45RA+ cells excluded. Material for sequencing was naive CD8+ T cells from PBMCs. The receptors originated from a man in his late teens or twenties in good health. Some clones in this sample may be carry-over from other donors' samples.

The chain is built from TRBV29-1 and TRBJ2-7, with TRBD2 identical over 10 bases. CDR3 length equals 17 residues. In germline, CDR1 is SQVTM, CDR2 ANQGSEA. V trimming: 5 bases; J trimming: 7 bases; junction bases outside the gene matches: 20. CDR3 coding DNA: TGCAGCGTTCTTTCGACTAGCGGGCATGGAGCCTCTCGGGAGCAGTACTTC. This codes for CSVLSTSGHGASREQYF.

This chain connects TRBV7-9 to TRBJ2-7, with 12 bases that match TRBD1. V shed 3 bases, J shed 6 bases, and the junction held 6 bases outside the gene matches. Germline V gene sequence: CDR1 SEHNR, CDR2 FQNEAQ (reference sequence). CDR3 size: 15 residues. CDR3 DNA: TGTGCCAGCAGCTTGGGGACAGGGGGCGTATCCGAGCAGTACTTC. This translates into CASSLGTGGVSEQYF. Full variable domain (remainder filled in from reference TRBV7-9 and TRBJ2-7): DTGVSQNPRHKITKRGQNVTFRCDPISEHNRLYWYRQTLGQGPEFLTYFQNEAQLEKSRLLSDRFSAERPKGSFSTLEIQRTEQGDSAMYLCASSLGTGGVSEQYFGPGTRLTVT.

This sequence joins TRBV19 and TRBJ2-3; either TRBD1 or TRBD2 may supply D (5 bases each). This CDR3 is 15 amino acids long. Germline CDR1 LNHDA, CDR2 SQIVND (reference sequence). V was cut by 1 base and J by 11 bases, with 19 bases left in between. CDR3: CASSIGGPSTLGQYF. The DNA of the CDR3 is TGTGCCAGTAGTATAGGGGGACCGTCTACATTGGGGCAGTATTTT.

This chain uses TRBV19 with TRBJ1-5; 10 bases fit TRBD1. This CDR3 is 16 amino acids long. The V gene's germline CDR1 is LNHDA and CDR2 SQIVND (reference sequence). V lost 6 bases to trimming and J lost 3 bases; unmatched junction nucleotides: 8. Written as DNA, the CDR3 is TGTGCCAGTAGCTTCCGGGACAGGGGCCCCAATCAGCCCCAGCATTTT. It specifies CASSFRDRGPNQPQHF.

CDR3 residues: CASSQAAENTEAFF. The CDR3 nucleotides read TGCGCCAGCAGCCAAGCCGCCGAAAACACTGAAGCTTTCTTT. V gene TRBV4-1 combines with J gene TRBJ1-1, with D unresolved. The V gene lost 1 base and the J gene lost 2 bases, with 8 bases spanning the gap. In germline, CDR1 is MGHRA, CDR2 YSYEKL. This CDR3 has 14 amino acids.

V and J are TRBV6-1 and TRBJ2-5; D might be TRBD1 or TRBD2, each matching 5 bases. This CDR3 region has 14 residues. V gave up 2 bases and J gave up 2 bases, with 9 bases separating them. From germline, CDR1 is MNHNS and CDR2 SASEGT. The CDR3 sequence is CASSELGDQETQYF. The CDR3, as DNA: TGTGCCAGCAGTGAATTGGGGGATCAAGAGACCCAGTACTTC.

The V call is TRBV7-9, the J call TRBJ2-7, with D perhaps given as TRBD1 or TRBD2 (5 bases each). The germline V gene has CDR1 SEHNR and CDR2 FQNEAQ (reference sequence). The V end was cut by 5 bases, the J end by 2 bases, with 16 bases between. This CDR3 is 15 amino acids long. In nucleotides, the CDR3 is TGTGCCAGCAGCCCCATCGGGACGGGGACCTACGAGCAGTACTTC. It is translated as CASSPIGTGTYEQYF.

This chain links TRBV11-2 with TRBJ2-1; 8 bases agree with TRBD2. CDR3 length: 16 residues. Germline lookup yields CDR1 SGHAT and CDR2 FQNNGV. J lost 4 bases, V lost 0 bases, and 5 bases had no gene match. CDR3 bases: TGTGCCAGCAGCTTAGACGGGAGGGCCGGTTACAATGAGCAGTTCTTC. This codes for CASSLDGRAGYNEQFF.

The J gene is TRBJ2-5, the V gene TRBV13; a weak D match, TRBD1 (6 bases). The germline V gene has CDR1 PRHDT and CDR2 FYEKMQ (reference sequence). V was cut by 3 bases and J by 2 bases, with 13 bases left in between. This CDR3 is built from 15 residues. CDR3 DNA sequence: TGTGCCAGCAGCTTCATTCGAGGACAGCAAGAGACCCAGTACTTC. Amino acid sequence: CASSFIRGQQETQYF.

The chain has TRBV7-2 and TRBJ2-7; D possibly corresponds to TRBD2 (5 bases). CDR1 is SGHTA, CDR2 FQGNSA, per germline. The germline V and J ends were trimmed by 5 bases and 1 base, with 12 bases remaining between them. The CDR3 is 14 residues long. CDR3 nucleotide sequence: TGTGCCAGCAGCCGTGGACTGCCATCCTACGAGCAGTACTTC. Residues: CASSRGLPSYEQYF. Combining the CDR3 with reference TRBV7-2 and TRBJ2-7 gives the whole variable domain GAGVSQSPSNKVTEKGKDVELRCDPISGHTALYWYRQSLGQGLEFLIYFQGNSAPDKSGLPSDRFSAERTGGSVSTLTIQRTQQEDSAVYLCASSRGLPSYEQYFGPGTRLTVT.

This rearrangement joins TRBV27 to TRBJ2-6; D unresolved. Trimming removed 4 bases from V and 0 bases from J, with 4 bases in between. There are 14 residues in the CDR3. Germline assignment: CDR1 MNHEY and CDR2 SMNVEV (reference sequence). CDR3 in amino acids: CASSWSSGANVLTF. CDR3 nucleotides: TGTGCCAGCAGTTGGAGCTCTGGGGCCAACGTCCTGACTTTC.

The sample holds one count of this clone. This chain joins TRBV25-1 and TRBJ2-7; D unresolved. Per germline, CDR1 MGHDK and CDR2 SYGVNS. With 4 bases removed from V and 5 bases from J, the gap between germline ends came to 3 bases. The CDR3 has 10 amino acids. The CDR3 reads CASSVDEQYF. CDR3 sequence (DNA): TGTGCCAGCAGTGTGGACGAGCAGTACTTC.

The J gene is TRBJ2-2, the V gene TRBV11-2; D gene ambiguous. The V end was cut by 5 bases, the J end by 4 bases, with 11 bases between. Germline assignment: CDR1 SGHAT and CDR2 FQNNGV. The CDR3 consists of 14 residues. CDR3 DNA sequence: TGTGCCAGCAGCCTTTGGAGCAGCACCGGGGAGCTGTTTTTT. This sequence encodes CASSLWSSTGELFF.